Shown below are 26 T cell receptor beta chains from a single sample sequenced in a study of blood T cell repertoires in COVID-19. TCRdb's copy holds only in-frame clones and misses some; the assay was immunoSEQ multiplex PCR. The sample lists about 58,000 clones, about 79% seen once, with approximately 4.9% in the top ten. The material sequenced was peripheral blood. These receptors were collected from a human donor in a cohort sampled during active COVID-19.

The rearrangement uses TRBV30 and TRBJ1-4; TRBD1 matches at 10 bases. The CDR3 contains 15 residues. With V trimmed by 1 base and J by 6 bases, 5 bases remained unmatched. Germline V CDR1 and CDR2: GTSNPN, SVGIG (reference sequence). CDR3 bases: TGTGCCTGGAGTGCGATGGACAGGGGGTATGAAAAACTGTTTTTT. Translating it yields CAWSAMDRGYEKLFF.

The CDR3 sequence: CASSSGGDNFSYEQYF. The CDR3 DNA is TGTGCCAGCAGCTCCGGGGGGGATAATTTCTCCTACGAGCAGTACTTC. The chain has TRBV5-5 and TRBJ2-7; TRBD2 matches at 8 bases. V lost 3 bases and J lost 0; bases outside the gene matches: 8. The CDR3 length is 16 residues. From germline, CDR1 is SGHKS and CDR2 YYEKEE (reference sequence).

CDR3 DNA sequence: TGTGCCTGGAGGCAGAACTATGGCTACACCTTC. Its translation: CAWRQNYGYTF. The rearrangement joins TRBV30 to TRBJ1-2; D gene unclear. CDR1 GTSNPN and CDR2 SVGIG come from the germline V gene (reference sequence). Between the trimmed V and J ends, which lost 3 bases and 2 bases, there was a span of 4 bases. CDR3 length equals 11 residues.

The chain joins TRBV5-6 to TRBJ2-3, with TRBD2 matching 8 bases. CDR1 and CDR2 (germline): SGHDT, YYEEEE. The trim removed 1 base at V and 7 bases at J, leaving 11 bases unmatched. The CDR3 length is 16 residues. The CDR3 reads CASSLKGAGVRNTQYF. CDR3 sequence (DNA): TGTGCCAGCAGCTTGAAGGGAGCGGGGGTGAGGAATACGCAGTATTTT.

The chain is built from TRBV6-5 and TRBJ1-2; 7 bases match TRBD1. The trim removed 10 bases at V and 8 bases at J, leaving 10 bases unmatched. From germline, CDR1 is MNHEY and CDR2 SVGAGI. The CDR3 has 12 amino acids. The CDR3 spells CATKQGSMGYTF. The CDR3 coding sequence is TGTGCCACCAAACAGGGGTCTATGGGCTACACCTTC.

This clone was picked up a small number of times. The chain is built from TRBV10-3 and TRBJ2-7; 9 nucleotides align to TRBD1. V lost 10 bases and J lost 5; bases outside the gene matches: 6. The V gene's germline CDR1 is ENHRY and CDR2 SYGVKD. The CDR3 sequence is 12 residues long. CDR3 in amino acids: CATGTGSHEQYF. CDR3 nucleotides: TGTGCCACTGGGACAGGGTCCCACGAGCAGTACTTC.

The J gene is TRBJ2-5, the V gene TRBV2, with 9 bases that match TRBD1. The CDR3 covers 12 residues. J lost 4 bases, V lost 10 bases, and 4 bases had no gene match. In germline, CDR1 is SNHLY, CDR2 FYNNEI. The CDR3 region has the DNA TGTGCCACCTGGGGACAGGGAGAGACCCAGTACTTC. Its protein product is CATWGQGETQYF.

J is TRBJ1-3 and V is TRBV10-3; 7 nucleotides line up with TRBD1. V lost 5 bases and J lost 2; bases outside the gene matches: 9. The CDR3 runs to 16 residues. The V gene's germline CDR1 is ENHRY and CDR2 SYGVKD. This CDR3 reads CAISWRHQGAGNTIYF. In DNA form, the CDR3 reads TGTGCCATCAGTTGGAGGCACCAGGGGGCTGGAAACACCATATATTTT.

This clone occurred a few times. The chain carries TRBV4-1 and TRBJ1-2; maybe TRBD1 (5 bases). CDR1 and CDR2 (germline): MGHRA, YSYEKL. Trimming cost V 1 base and J 5 bases, with 17 bases left between them. The CDR3 runs to 16 residues. The DNA of the CDR3 is TGCGCCAGCAGCCAAGGCCCTGCCAGGGTAGCTTATGGCTACACCTTC. Translation: CASSQGPARVAYGYTF.

This clone was counted between two and nine times. Other DNA sequences within the sample encode an identical CDR3. The chain has TRBV19 and TRBJ2-6, with D possibly matching TRBD2 (5 bases). V lost 7 bases to trimming and J lost 0 bases, with 13 bases between them. CDR3 size: 16 residues. Germline loops: CDR1 LNHDA, CDR2 SQIVND (reference sequence). This CDR3 reads CASTSPGVSGANVLTF. For the CDR3, the DNA is TGTGCCAGTACCAGCCCCGGGGTCTCTGGGGCCAACGTCCTGACTTTC. Using reference TRBV19 and TRBJ2-6 for the parts outside the CDR3, the full variable domain is DGGITQSPKYLFRKEGQNVTLSCEQNLNHDAMYWYRQDPGQGLRLIYYSQIVNDFQKGDIAEGYSVSREKKESFPLTVTSAQKNPTAFYLCASTSPGVSGANVLTFGAGSRLTVL.

The chain uses TRBV7-9 and TRBJ2-7; D unresolved. CDR1 and CDR2 (germline): SEHNR, FQNEAQ (reference sequence). This CDR3 spans 12 amino acids. Trimming took 6 bases from V and 3 from J, leaving 9 bases between them. Here the CDR3 reads CASSWFSYEQYF. The CDR3 DNA reads as TGTGCCAGCAGTTGGTTCAGCTACGAGCAGTACTTC.

The count of this clone is one. V is TRBV6-6 and J is TRBJ1-1; the match to TRBD1 covers 10 bases. With 5 bases clipped from V and 1 base from J, the junction kept 7 bases outside the gene matches. CDR1 is MNHNY, CDR2 SVGAGI, per germline (reference sequence). The CDR3 sequence is 16 residues long. The chain's CDR3 is CASSKRQGAGNTEAFF. CDR3 DNA sequence: TGTGCCAGCAGTAAAAGACAGGGGGCCGGGAACACTGAAGCTTTCTTT.

In this sample, this clone turned up once. The chain has TRBV11-3 and TRBJ2-3; 7 positions agree with TRBD1. The CDR3 totals 15 residues. CDR1 SGHNT and CDR2 YENEEA come from the germline V gene. V shed 1 base and J 3 bases; nucleotides not matched to a gene: 4. DNA of the CDR3: TGTGCCAGCAGCTTAGGACAGGGATTTACAGATACGCAGTATTTT. Amino acids: CASSLGQGFTDTQYF. Full variable domain (remainder filled in from reference TRBV11-3 and TRBJ2-3): EAGVVQSPRYKIIEKKQPVAFWCNPISGHNTLYWYLQNLGQGPELLIRYENEEAVDDSQLPKDRFSAERLKGVDSTLKIQPAELGDSAVYLCASSLGQGFTDTQYFGPGTRLTVL.

The DNA for the CDR3 is TGTGCCAGCACAAGCGGGAGGAGCTCCTACGAGCAGTACTTC. Translating it yields CASTSGRSSYEQYF. The chain links TRBV19 to TRBJ2-7; 9 positions agree with TRBD2. Germline V gene sequence: CDR1 LNHDA, CDR2 SQIVND (reference sequence). The CDR3 totals 14 residues. V trimming: 9 bases; J trimming: 0 bases; junction bases outside the gene matches: 6. The full variable domain, its missing parts supplied by reference TRBV19 and TRBJ2-7, is DGGITQSPKYLFRKEGQNVTLSCEQNLNHDAMYWYRQDPGQGLRLIYYSQIVNDFQKGDIAEGYSVSREKKESFPLTVTSAQKNPTAFYLCASTSGRSSYEQYFGPGTRLTVT.

This chain connects TRBV29-1 to TRBJ2-6, with 8 bases lining up with TRBD2. CDR3 length equals 14 residues. Unmatched junction bases numbered 4, after V lost 6 bases and J lost 3 bases. The germline V gene has CDR1 SQVTM and CDR2 ANQGSEA. CDR3 protein: CSVVAGFGANVLTF. The CDR3 DNA sequence: TGCAGCGTAGTAGCGGGATTTGGGGCCAACGTCCTGACTTTC.

This chain links TRBV6-5 with TRBJ2-7; D is possibly TRBD2 (5 bases). The CDR3 covers 13 residues. V gave up 10 bases and J gave up 2 bases, with 15 bases separating them. The germline V gene encodes CDR1 MNHEY and CDR2 SVGAGI. CDR3 bases: TGTGCCACCGGGCCGGCCGGGACCTACGAGCAGTACTTC. Amino acid sequence: CATGPAGTYEQYF.

V gene TRBV12-5 combines with J gene TRBJ2-7; tentative D call: TRBD1 (5 bases). The CDR3 has 13 residues. Trimming cost V 2 bases and J 5 bases, with 10 bases left between them. Germline CDR1 reads LGHNT; CDR2 reads FRNRAP. The CDR3: CASGLTTVHEQYF. CDR3 coding DNA: TGTGCTAGTGGTTTGACGACAGTCCACGAGCAGTACTTC.

This clone was seen more than once but under ten times. This chain uses TRBV24-1 with TRBJ1-4; D call uncertain. V dropped 1 base and J dropped 8 bases, with 22 bases sitting between them. This CDR3 contains 18 residues. The germline V gene encodes CDR1 KGHDR and CDR2 SFDVKD. The CDR3 spells CATSDFPPQLKAGEKLFF. The CDR3 DNA is TGTGCCACCAGTGATTTCCCCCCGCAGCTTAAGGCAGGCGAAAAACTGTTTTTT.

The V gene is TRBV30, the J gene TRBJ1-1; tentative D call: TRBD1 (5 bases). The CDR3 runs to 11 residues. Germline V gives CDR1 GTSNPN, CDR2 SVGIG (reference sequence). V gave up 4 bases and J gave up 3 bases, with 6 bases separating them. The CDR3 loop is CAWTGYTEAFF. CDR3 nucleotides: TGTGCCTGGACAGGGTACACTGAAGCTTTCTTT.

The V gene is TRBV27, the J gene TRBJ1-2, with a tentative D call TRBD1 (6 bases). CDR3 length equals 14 residues. Germline loops: CDR1 MNHEY, CDR2 SMNVEV (reference sequence). Trimming took off 8 bases at V and 4 bases at J, with 17 bases between the two ends. The CDR3 DNA is TGTGCCAGCGCGACAACAGGGTTTGGCTATGGCTACACCTTC. Residues: CASATTGFGYGYTF.

The DNA of the CDR3 is TGTGCCAGTAGTAACCTGGACAGGTACGGGGAGCTGTTTTTT. Protein sequence: CASSNLDRYGELFF. The chain employs TRBV19 and TRBJ2-2, with 7 bases matching TRBD1. The CDR3 has 14 amino acids. V was pared by 4 bases and J by 7 bases, with 6 bases of the junction left unmatched. The germline gives CDR1 LNHDA, CDR2 SQIVND (reference sequence).

V and J are TRBV10-3 and TRBJ2-7; 7 bases map to TRBD1. V shed 4 bases and J 5 bases; nucleotides not matched to a gene: 2. Germline CDR1 ENHRY, CDR2 SYGVKD. The CDR3 consists of 12 residues. This CDR3 reads CAISVQGDEQYF. DNA of the CDR3: TGTGCCATCAGTGTGCAGGGGGACGAGCAGTACTTC.

This clone was found once. The chain employs TRBV3-1 (or the pseudogene TRBV3-2) and TRBJ2-7; TRBD1 matches 8 bases. Trimming cost V 4 bases and J 3 bases; bases outside gene matches: 5. Per the germline V gene, CDR1 is LGHDT and CDR2 is YNNKEL (reference sequence). CDR3 size: 14 residues. In DNA, the CDR3 is TGTGCCAGCAGCCGCCGGGACAGGTTCTACGAGCAGTACTTC. Protein sequence: CASSRRDRFYEQYF.

The chain carries TRBV5-4 and TRBJ1-2, with D hard to call. The ends were cut back, 3 bases at V and 7 bases at J, with 22 bases in the middle. CDR3 size: 16 residues. From germline, CDR1 is SGHNT and CDR2 YYREEE (reference sequence). CDR3 sequence: CASSWPGEPPGSGYTF. In nucleotides, the CDR3 is TGTGCCAGCAGCTGGCCCGGGGAACCGCCGGGGAGTGGCTACACCTTC.

The chain employs TRBV7-9 and TRBJ2-3, with D perhaps matching TRBD1 (6 bases). There are 18 residues in the CDR3. CDR1 SEHNR and CDR2 FQNEAQ come from the germline V gene (reference sequence). The ends were cut back, 5 bases at V and 3 bases at J, with 24 bases in the middle. CDR3 sequence: CASSTPLRGTPATDTQYF. The CDR3, as DNA: TGTGCCAGCAGCACACCCCTGAGGGGGACCCCGGCGACAGATACGCAGTATTTT. The full variable domain, rest sourced from reference TRBV7-9 and TRBJ2-3, is DTGVSQNPRHKITKRGQNVTFRCDPISEHNRLYWYRQTLGQGPEFLTYFQNEAQLEKSRLLSDRFSAERPKGSFSTLEIQRTEQGDSAMYLCASSTPLRGTPATDTQYFGPGTRLTVL.

The rearrangement joins TRBV7-2 to TRBJ1-4, with 8 positions matching TRBD1. Germline V gene lookup returns CDR1 SGHTA and CDR2 FQGNSA. The CDR3 totals 15 residues. The V gene end was trimmed by 5 bases and the J gene end by 5 bases; junction bases not matched to a gene: 7. This CDR3 is CASSPSGGANEKLFF. CDR3 coding DNA: TGTGCCAGCAGCCCTTCAGGGGGCGCGAATGAAAAACTGTTTTTT.